The T cell receptor beta chain described here comes from a study of regulatory T cells in long-lasting Graves disease. Looking at the study overall: Newly diagnosed Graves' patients had under 3 months of antithyroid drugs.

The germline V and J ends were trimmed by 5 bases and 3 bases, with 13 bases remaining between them. Germline V lookup: CDR1 DFQATT, CDR2 SNEGSKA (reference sequence). The length of the CDR3 is 13 residues. This clonotype was seen only a few times. Construction of the TCR beta libraries employed iRepertoire HTBI primers in conjunction with Arm-PCR of CDR3 regions. TCRdb redid the calling of the multiplex PCR reads with MiXCR, one entry per CDR3 protein. The sample holds approximately 460,000 distinct CDR3 sequences; 16% are singletons and the top ten take around a tenth. Time point here: newly diagnosed GD, antithyroid drugs for less than 3 months. Extracted PBMC RNA gave rise to the TCR library. These records were also assigned to another study, of T cells in Graves' hyperthyroidism and ophthalmopathy.

This sequence joins TRBV20-1 and TRBJ2-5, with D possibly matching TRBD1 (5 bases). The sequences come from peripheral blood mononuclear cells (PBMCs), collected at new diagnosis, from a patient treated with antithyroid drugs. This clonotype was obtained from a woman aged 30 to 39 with Graves disease. The CDR3 nucleotides are TGCAGTGCTCGGGCGCAGGGCGAAGAGACCCAGTACTTC. Protein sequence: CSARAQGEETQYF.